This TCR beta chain is drawn from a study of blood T cell repertoires in COVID-19. The wider study: The cDNA or gDNA used as material had been derived from T cells, B-cell-depleted T cells, or PBMCs.

In the authors' methods: It was from reference gene primer amplification that nucleated cell counts were estimated. Sequencing used immunoSEQ multiplex PCR; TCRdb keeps in-frame clones, though not all of them. Clone size and the V and J calls come from that table; the DNA yielded D and trimming. The sample has 180,000 or so clones, roughly 88% seen once. Sequenced sample: peripheral blood. The sequence derives from a man in his 60s with acute or convalescent COVID-19.

The CDR3: CASSSGANSGNTIYF. The CDR3, as DNA: TGTGCCAGTAGTTCAGGGGCGAACTCTGGAAACACCATATATTTT. The chain recombines TRBV19 with TRBJ1-3; possibly TRBD1 for D (6 bases). V shed 5 bases and J shed 0 bases, with 11 bases lying between them. Germline lookup yields CDR1 LNHDA and CDR2 SQIVND (reference sequence). This CDR3 has 15 residues.